This T cell receptor beta chain was identified during a study of T-cell reconstitution after alpha-beta-depleted transplantation in children (dated by TCRdb to the mid-2010s). About the full investigation: T-cell immune reconstitution after TCRalphabeta/CD19-depleted allogeneic hematopoietic cell transplantation in children was quantitatively tracked in the study by means of TCR repertoire profiling.

Results and caveats for the whole study, not just this receptor: In some patients, the high TCRbeta diversity seen at day 60 was put down to recipient T cells and intrathymic progenitors that had survived conditioning. About two months after transplant, the apparently early recovery of alphabetaT-cell counts reportedly depended on just several hundred clones that had expanded rapidly and came from non-depleted graft cells. Hyperexpanded clone frequencies declined over subsequent months; after one year, T-cell counts and TCRbeta diversity were mostly attributed to newly produced T cells.

This clonotype is identified as medium-sized (0.01 to 0.1%). What antigen it recognizes has not been identified. The record has no base qualities; no much larger clone is one base away. The library was obtained by PCR. Instrument used: Illumina HiSeq 2500. TCR library preparation used molecular barcoding, with unique molecular identifiers applied to normalize quantification of the TCRbeta repertoire. TCRdb redid the processing of the public reads, applying fastp at Q25 and MiXCR, and retained in-frame beta chains. Rows merge per CDR3 protein into single entries with the most common DNA and genes. Recorded for this sample are 5,000 to 6,500 distinct CDR3 sequences; around 15% of them occurred a single time. The ten largest clones add up to less than 7% of the sample. What the treatment or condition label conveys for this sample: allogeneic hematopoietic cell transplantation with graft depleted of TCRalphabeta T cells and CD19 B cells. Transplant recipients were children who received TCRalphabeta/CD19-depleted allogeneic hematopoietic cell grafts.

At the junction V is shortened by 2 bases and J by 1 base, with 5 bases in between. The CDR3 goes from the cysteine to the phenylalanine over 13 residues. The CDR3 DNA has 39 bases and is translated from base 1. The CDR1 and CDR2 encoded by the germline V gene are SGHTA and FQGNSA. This receptor was identified in a boy aged 10-17 years with acute lymphoblastic leukemia, due to receive a stem cell transplant. The chain links TRBV7-2 with TRBJ2-5, with an unclear D gene assignment. The starting material was PBMCs, obtained before TCRalphabeta/CD19-depleted stem cell transplant. CDR3 sequence: CASSLTPQETQYF. The sequenced DNA is TGTGCCAGCAGCTTAACACCCCAAGAGACCCAGTACTTC.